Listed below are T cell receptor beta chains from one sample, sequenced in a study of CD8 T cells in Susac syndrome. TCRdb fed the immunoSEQ multiplex PCR reads into MiXCR, producing one record per CDR3 protein. The sample includes about 85,000 distinct CDR3 sequences, around 94% of them seen just once. Sequencing input: CD8+ T cells from PBMCs. The origin of the receptors is a human donor in good health. The CDR3 runs from the conserved cysteine through the conserved F or W. Fields, in order: CDR3 protein, V gene.

cdr3_aa: CASSSSSGVEGDTQYF; v_call: TRBV13
cdr3_aa: CASPKGANYGYTF; v_call: TRBV2
cdr3_aa: CSARGGRTRTTDTQYF; v_call: TRBV20-1
cdr3_aa: CASSSLGGQEAYEQYF; v_call: TRBV27
cdr3_aa: CASSGDRGGYGYTF; v_call: TRBV4-3
cdr3_aa: CASSQQGWTEAFF; v_call: TRBV6-5
cdr3_aa: CASSQDALGLAGGWETQYF; v_call: TRBV3-1
cdr3_aa: CASSSSTGTRNTEAFF; v_call: TRBV7-9
cdr3_aa: CSAWDSGGTDTQYF; v_call: TRBV20-1
cdr3_aa: CASSTGPITEAFF; v_call: TRBV6-2/TRBV6-3
cdr3_aa: CASSIGGSLYGYTF; v_call: TRBV6-2/TRBV6-3
cdr3_aa: CASSVPGLAGGEQFF; v_call: TRBV12-3/TRBV12-4
cdr3_aa: CASSTRQGINTEAFF; v_call: TRBV19
cdr3_aa: CASTQGGQPQHF; v_call: TRBV28
cdr3_aa: CASSFHGYTEAFF; v_call: TRBV12-3/TRBV12-4
cdr3_aa: CASSDRPGTSSTDTQYF; v_call: TRBV6-4
cdr3_aa: CASSHYNSPLHF; v_call: TRBV27
cdr3_aa: CSVGTGWGNTEAFF; v_call: TRBV29-1
cdr3_aa: CASSPLPRGAYQPQHF; v_call: TRBV7-2
cdr3_aa: CASSLYRGPHNEQFF; v_call: TRBV27
cdr3_aa: CASSEVKVTLYTGELFF; v_call: TRBV25-1
cdr3_aa: CASSPPYDSFEAFF; v_call: TRBV9
cdr3_aa: CATSREGGLGVAFF; v_call: TRBV15
cdr3_aa: CASSYTLNTEAFF; v_call: TRBV6-5
cdr3_aa: CASSLRGASTGELFF; v_call: TRBV7-8
cdr3_aa: CASSHRSSYNEQFF; v_call: TRBV3-1
cdr3_aa: CASRLGNGGKETQYF; v_call: TRBV10-2
cdr3_aa: CASSGGTSGDQNIQYF; v_call: TRBV9
cdr3_aa: CASSGGLQDQPQHF; v_call: TRBV4-1
cdr3_aa: CASTRGYIEAFF; v_call: TRBV7-9
cdr3_aa: CASSPSVGSEQYF; v_call: TRBV6-5
cdr3_aa: CASSDDSGGYTF; v_call: TRBV28
cdr3_aa: CASSQERTGELFF; v_call: TRBV4-2
cdr3_aa: CAWRGTSGRYEQFF; v_call: TRBV30
cdr3_aa: CASSYGETAGELFF; v_call: TRBV6-5
cdr3_aa: CASSFRLENTEAFF; v_call: TRBV11-2
cdr3_aa: CASSEFLNGELFF; v_call: TRBV10-1
cdr3_aa: CSAIRDLSYEQYF; v_call: TRBV20-1
cdr3_aa: CASSPPSLVLMFF; v_call: TRBV7-9
cdr3_aa: CASSVEGGYPTDTQYF; v_call: TRBV9
cdr3_aa: CASRTSTPTRSPLHF; v_call: TRBV7-2
cdr3_aa: CSAREPRLSSYNEQFF; v_call: TRBV20-1
cdr3_aa: CASSVGTGGNIQYF; v_call: TRBV9
cdr3_aa: CASSWSTGKDTEAFF; v_call: TRBV27
cdr3_aa: CASSLGFRGELFF; v_call: TRBV7-3
cdr3_aa: CASSEGQGIKNEQFF; v_call: TRBV7-8
cdr3_aa: CASSPPGRGNTGELFF; v_call: TRBV23-1
cdr3_aa: CASSLGTGNYGYTF; v_call: TRBV11-2
cdr3_aa: CASSRDRLAGSGETQYF; v_call: TRBV3-1
cdr3_aa: CASSWVATGELFF; v_call: TRBV19
cdr3_aa: CASSLRGGTDTQYF; v_call: TRBV7-2
cdr3_aa: CSVNVYYLDETQYF; v_call: TRBV29-1
cdr3_aa: CASSQESRGLFYGYTF; v_call: TRBV14
cdr3_aa: CASSFRSNLGDTQYF; v_call: TRBV11-2
cdr3_aa: CASSLPRGATDTQYF; v_call: TRBV7-2